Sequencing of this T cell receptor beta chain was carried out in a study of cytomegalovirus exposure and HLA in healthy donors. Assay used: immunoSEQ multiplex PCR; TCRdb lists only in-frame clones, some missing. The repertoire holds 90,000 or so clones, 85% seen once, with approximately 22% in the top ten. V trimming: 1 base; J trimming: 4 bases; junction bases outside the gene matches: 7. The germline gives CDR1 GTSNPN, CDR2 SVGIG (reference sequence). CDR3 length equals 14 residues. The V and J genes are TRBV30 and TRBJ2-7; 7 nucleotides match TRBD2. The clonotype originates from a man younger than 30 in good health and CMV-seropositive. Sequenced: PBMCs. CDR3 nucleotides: TGTGCCTGGAGTGGCGGCGGGAGTTTTTACGAGCAGTACGTC. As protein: CAWSGGGSFYEQYV.